The 20 T cell receptor beta chains below come from one sample, sequenced in a study of blood T cell repertoires in COVID-19. TCRdb's copy holds only in-frame clones and misses some; the assay was immunoSEQ multiplex PCR. The sample consists of around 57,000 clones, around 90% of them appearing once. Sequencing was carried out using peripheral blood. The receptors shown here come from a human donor in a cohort sampled during active COVID-19.

The chain has TRBV18 and TRBJ2-5; a weak D match, TRBD2 (5 bases). Germline V gene data show CDR1 as KGHSH and CDR2 as LQKENI. The CDR3 has 14 residues. Trimming shortened V by 3 bases and J by 3 bases, and 11 bases separated the two germline ends. In DNA form, the CDR3 reads TGTGCCAGCTCACCCCGACGGGGAGAAGAGACCCAGTACTTC. Residues: CASSPRRGEETQYF.

This clone was recorded once. The chain links TRBV9 to TRBJ2-7; the match to TRBD2 covers 7 bases. The germline V gene encodes CDR1 SGDLS and CDR2 YYNGEE. V shed 4 bases and J 0 bases; nucleotides not matched to a gene: 1. The CDR3 is made up of 13 amino acids. The CDR3 here is CASSRDYSYEQYF. The CDR3 nucleotides are TGTGCCAGCAGCCGGGACTACTCCTACGAGCAGTACTTC.

V is TRBV7-9 and J is TRBJ2-1; D possibly corresponds to TRBD2 (7 bases). The CDR3 loop spans 17 amino acids. Per germline, CDR1 SEHNR and CDR2 FQNEAQ (reference sequence). The germline V and J ends were trimmed by 1 base and 4 bases, with 17 bases remaining between them. The CDR3 DNA follows: TGTGCCAGCAGCTTAGTCGGCGGGGGCTCTTTTTACAATGAGCAGTTCTTC. Residues: CASSLVGGGSFYNEQFF.

V and J are TRBV6-5 and TRBJ1-2, with a possible D match to TRBD1 (5 bases). The length of the CDR3 is 11 residues. The germline gives CDR1 MNHEY, CDR2 SVGAGI. V lost 10 bases, J lost 8 bases, and 14 bases lay in between. CDR3 amino acids: CAIRGVEGYTF. The CDR3 DNA follows: TGTGCCATCCGGGGGGTTGAAGGCTACACCTTC.

The V gene is TRBV19, the J gene TRBJ2-2; 9 positions agree with TRBD1. The CDR3 sequence is 15 residues long. J was trimmed by 7 bases and V by 7 bases; bases with no gene match: 10. CDR1 is LNHDA, CDR2 SQIVND, per germline (reference sequence). Here the CDR3 reads CASTSPNRGRGELFF. CDR3 bases: TGTGCCAGTACTTCGCCCAACAGGGGGCGCGGGGAGCTGTTTTTT.

The rearrangement uses TRBV6-5 and TRBJ2-1; TRBD2 aligns across 14 bases. V shed 6 bases and J 6 bases; nucleotides not matched to a gene: 4. The CDR3 is made up of 15 amino acids. CDR1 and CDR2 (germline): MNHEY, SVGAGI. The CDR3 region has the DNA TGTGCCAGCAGACCCGGGACTAGCGGGAGCAATGAGCAGTTCTTC. Protein product: CASRPGTSGSNEQFF.

This chain uses TRBV5-4 with TRBJ1-1; D is unclear. CDR3 length: 12 amino acids. V lost 5 bases and J 0 bases, leaving 5 bases between the germline ends. The V gene's germline CDR1 is SGHNT and CDR2 YYREEE (reference sequence). CDR3 protein: CASRSLNTEAFF. The CDR3 DNA reads TGTGCCAGCAGGTCTTTGAACACTGAAGCTTTCTTT.

The chain has TRBV6-1 and TRBJ1-5; D is possibly TRBD1 (5 bases). Germline V lookup: CDR1 MNHNS, CDR2 SASEGT. The V end lost 2 bases, the J end lost 2 bases, and 13 bases lay between the germline ends. This CDR3 region has 16 residues. The chain's CDR3 is CASSELGLLGNQPQHF. CDR3 bases: TGTGCCAGCAGTGAACTGGGACTTTTGGGCAATCAGCCCCAGCATTTT.

The V call is TRBV9, the J call TRBJ1-3; a weak D match, TRBD1 (6 bases). The CDR3 sequence is 15 residues long. V lost 2 bases and J 0 bases, leaving 9 bases between the germline ends. Germline V gene sequence: CDR1 SGDLS, CDR2 YYNGEE. Written as DNA, the CDR3 is TGTGCCAGCAGCGTTGGGACATCCTCTGGAAACACCATATATTTT. This codes for CASSVGTSSGNTIYF.

This clone has more than one count but fewer than ten. The V call is TRBV11-2, the J call TRBJ2-7, with TRBD1 matching 10 bases. Germline V gene data show CDR1 as SGHAT and CDR2 as FQNNGV. The CDR3 loop spans 15 amino acids. V lost 2 bases, J lost 5 bases, and 6 bases stayed unmatched. The CDR3 spells CASSLNPTGGDEQYF. CDR3 nucleotides: TGTGCCAGCAGCTTAAATCCGACAGGGGGCGACGAGCAGTACTTC.

This chain uses TRBV11-2 with TRBJ1-4; 7 bases fit TRBD1. The J segment lost 10 bases and the V segment lost 1 base, leaving 15 bases of the junction unmatched. In germline, CDR1 is SGHAT, CDR2 FQNNGV. The CDR3 consists of 17 residues. CDR3 DNA sequence: TGTGCCAGCAGCTTAGCGGTTGTCGGGGACAGCAGGCGAAAACTGTTTTTT. This encodes CASSLAVVGDSRRKLFF.

The chain joins TRBV30 to TRBJ2-7, with 11 bases that match TRBD2. This CDR3 spans 15 amino acids. J was trimmed by 4 bases and V by 3 bases; bases with no gene match: 8. Per the germline V gene, CDR1 is GTSNPN and CDR2 is SVGIG (reference sequence). The CDR3 DNA reads TGTGCCTGGAGGGCAGGACTAGCGGGTGTATACGAGCAGTACTTC. Its translation is CAWRAGLAGVYEQYF.

The CDR3 spells CASSPQSGMVTGELFF. The CDR3 DNA reads TGTGCCAGCAGCCCTCAGAGCGGAATGGTCACCGGGGAGCTGTTTTTT. The genes are TRBV9 and TRBJ2-2, with D tentatively TRBD2 (5 bases). This CDR3 is built from 16 residues. CDR1 is SGDLS and CDR2 is YYNGEE in the germline V gene. The V end lost 4 bases, the J end lost 4 bases, and 17 bases lay between the germline ends. Complete variable domain (other parts from reference TRBV9 and TRBJ2-2): DSGVTQTPKHLITATGQRVTLRCSPRSGDLSVYWYQQSLDQGLQFLIQYYNGEERAKGNILERFSAQQFPDLHSELNLSSLELGDSALYFCASSPQSGMVTGELFFGEGSRLTVL.

Details on this clone: Its ends do not fully match the called genes, so a read error is possible. The rearrangement links TRBV11-2 to TRBJ2-1, with a weak D call TRBD1 (5 bases). Germline-derived CDR1 and CDR2 are SGHAT and FQNNGV. The CDR3 runs 17 residues. The CDR3 is CASSLDSFQSSYNEQFF. The CDR3, as DNA: TGTGCCAGCAGCCTAGACAGTTTTCAATCTTCCTACAATGAGCAGTTCTTC.

The V gene is TRBV9, the J gene TRBJ1-2; possible D gene TRBD1, 5 bases. The CDR3 length is 15 residues. Germline CDR1 SGDLS, CDR2 YYNGEE. Deletions cut 2 bases from V and 6 bases from J, with 17 bases between. The CDR3 coding sequence is TGTGCCAGCAGCGTCCGTCCGGACACGGGGGATGGCTACACCTTC. Its translation is CASSVRPDTGDGYTF.

This clone showed up just a few times. V and J are TRBV19 and TRBJ1-1, with TRBD1 as a possible D gene (5 bases). The germline CDR1 and CDR2 sequences are LNHDA and SQIVND (reference sequence). This CDR3 region has 17 residues. V gave up 8 bases and J gave up 1 base, with 23 bases separating them. This CDR3 is CASRSITWGTPNTEAFF. CDR3 DNA: TGTGCCAGTCGCTCCATTACGTGGGGCACTCCGAACACTGAAGCTTTCTTT. The variable domain in full, completed from reference TRBV19 and TRBJ1-1, reads DGGITQSPKYLFRKEGQNVTLSCEQNLNHDAMYWYRQDPGQGLRLIYYSQIVNDFQKGDIAEGYSVSREKKESFPLTVTSAQKNPTAFYLCASRSITWGTPNTEAFFGQGTRLTVV.

The CDR3 loop is CASSEARVRGAYQETQYF. The CDR3 DNA follows: TGTGCCAGCAGTGAAGCCAGGGTGCGGGGGGCGTACCAAGAGACCCAGTACTTC. The gene calls are TRBV6-1 and TRBJ2-5, with 8 bases that match TRBD2. V shed 0 bases and J 0 bases; nucleotides not matched to a gene: 9. Per germline, CDR1 MNHNS and CDR2 SASEGT. The CDR3 length is 18 residues.

The genes are TRBV6-4 and TRBJ2-7, with D perhaps matching TRBD2 (5 bases). V was clipped by 2 bases and J by 7 bases, with 12 bases between them. This CDR3 comprises 13 residues. Germline V lookup: CDR1 MRHNA, CDR2 SNTAGT. The CDR3 DNA reads as TGTGCCAGCAGTGACATGGTCACGGGGGAGCAGTACTTC. Its protein product is CASSDMVTGEQYF.

The CDR3 protein is CASSSWGSGVTDTQYF. For the CDR3, the DNA is TGTGCCAGCAGCTCTTGGGGTAGCGGGGTAACAGATACGCAGTATTTT. The V call is TRBV5-8, the J call TRBJ2-3, with TRBD2 matching over 8 bases. V gave up 3 bases and J gave up 3 bases; unmatched junction bases: 9. This CDR3 spans 16 amino acids. The germline V gene has CDR1 SGHTS and CDR2 YDEGEE.

This chain uses TRBV5-6 with TRBJ2-2; 8 bases agree with TRBD2. The CDR3 contains 17 residues. The J segment lost 0 bases and the V segment lost 0 bases, leaving 4 bases of the junction unmatched. The germline V gene encodes CDR1 SGHDT and CDR2 YYEEEE. Here the CDR3 reads CASSLETSESNTGELFF. Written as DNA, the CDR3 is TGTGCCAGCAGCTTGGAGACTAGCGAGTCGAACACCGGGGAGCTGTTTTTT.